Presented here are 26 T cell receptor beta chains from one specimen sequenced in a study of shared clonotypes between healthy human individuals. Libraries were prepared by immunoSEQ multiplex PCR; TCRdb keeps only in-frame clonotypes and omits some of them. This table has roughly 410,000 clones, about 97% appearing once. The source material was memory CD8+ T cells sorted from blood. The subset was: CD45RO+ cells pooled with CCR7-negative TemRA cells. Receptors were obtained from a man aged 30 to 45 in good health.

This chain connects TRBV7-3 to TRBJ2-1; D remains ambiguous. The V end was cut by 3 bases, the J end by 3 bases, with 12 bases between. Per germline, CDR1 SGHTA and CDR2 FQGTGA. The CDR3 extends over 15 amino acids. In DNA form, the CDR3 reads TGTGCCAGCAGCTTCGGGCTATCCTACTACAATGAGCAGTTCTTC. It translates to CASSFGLSYYNEQFF.

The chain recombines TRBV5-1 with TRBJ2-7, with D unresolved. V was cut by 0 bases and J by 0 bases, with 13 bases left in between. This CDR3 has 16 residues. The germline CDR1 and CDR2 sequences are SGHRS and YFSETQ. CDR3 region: CASSLDLDRSSYEQYF. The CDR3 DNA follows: TGCGCCAGCAGCTTGGATCTGGATAGGAGCTCCTACGAGCAGTACTTC.

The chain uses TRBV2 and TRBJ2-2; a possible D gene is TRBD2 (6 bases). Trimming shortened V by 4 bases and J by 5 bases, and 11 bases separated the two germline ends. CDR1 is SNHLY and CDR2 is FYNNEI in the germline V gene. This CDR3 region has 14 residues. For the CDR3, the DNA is TGTGCCAGCAGTGTGACTAGTGGGACCGGGGAGCTGTTTTTT. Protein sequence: CASSVTSGTGELFF.

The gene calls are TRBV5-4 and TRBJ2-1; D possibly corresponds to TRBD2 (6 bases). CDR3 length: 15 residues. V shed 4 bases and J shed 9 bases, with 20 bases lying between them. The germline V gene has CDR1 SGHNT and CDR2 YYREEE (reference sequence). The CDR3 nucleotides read TGTGCCAGCAGCCGGGGACTTAGGGGTTTTGGTGAGCAGTTCTTC. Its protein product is CASSRGLRGFGEQFF.

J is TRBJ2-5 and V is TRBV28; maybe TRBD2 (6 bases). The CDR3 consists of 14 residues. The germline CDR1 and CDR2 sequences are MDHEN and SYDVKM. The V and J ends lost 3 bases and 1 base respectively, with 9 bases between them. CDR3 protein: CASSLEGFQETQYF. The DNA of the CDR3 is TGTGCCAGCAGTTTGGAGGGCTTCCAAGAGACCCAGTACTTC.

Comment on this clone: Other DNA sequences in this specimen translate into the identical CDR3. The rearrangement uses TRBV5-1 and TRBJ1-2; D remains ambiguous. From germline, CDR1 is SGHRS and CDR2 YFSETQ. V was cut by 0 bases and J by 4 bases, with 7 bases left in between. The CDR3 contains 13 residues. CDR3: CASSLAGSYGYTF. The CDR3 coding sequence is TGCGCCAGCAGCTTGGCGGGCAGCTATGGCTACACCTTC.

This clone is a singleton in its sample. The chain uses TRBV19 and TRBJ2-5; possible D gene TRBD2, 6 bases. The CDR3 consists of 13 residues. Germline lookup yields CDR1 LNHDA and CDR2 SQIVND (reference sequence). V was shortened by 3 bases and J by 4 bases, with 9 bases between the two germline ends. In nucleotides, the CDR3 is TGTGCCAGTAGTATGACTAGGGGAGAGACCCAGTACTTC. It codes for CASSMTRGETQYF.

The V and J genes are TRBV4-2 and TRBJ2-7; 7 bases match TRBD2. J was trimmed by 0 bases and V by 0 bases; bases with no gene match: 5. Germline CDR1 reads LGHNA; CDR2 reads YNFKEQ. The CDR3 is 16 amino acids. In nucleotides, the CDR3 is TGTGCCAGCAGCCAAGATGCGGGAGCCCTCTCCTACGAGCAGTACTTC. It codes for CASSQDAGALSYEQYF.

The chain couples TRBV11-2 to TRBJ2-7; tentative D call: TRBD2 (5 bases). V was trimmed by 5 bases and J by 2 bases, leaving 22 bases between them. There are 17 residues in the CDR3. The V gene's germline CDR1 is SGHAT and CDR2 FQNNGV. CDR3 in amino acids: CASSHPGLWFLAYEQYF. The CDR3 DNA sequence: TGTGCCAGCAGCCACCCGGGGTTGTGGTTTTTGGCCTACGAGCAGTACTTC.

CDR3 DNA: TGCGCCAGCAGACAGGAACCTAGCACAGATACGCAGTATTTT. Protein product: CASRQEPSTDTQYF. This chain uses TRBV5-1 with TRBJ2-3, with a possible D match to TRBD1 (5 bases). V was clipped by 5 bases and J by 0 bases, with 10 bases between them. CDR1 and CDR2 (germline): SGHRS, YFSETQ. The CDR3 has 14 amino acids. The whole variable domain, filled in from reference TRBV5-1 and TRBJ2-3, reads KAGVTQTPRYLIKTRGQQVTLSCSPISGHRSVSWYQQTPGQGLQFLFEYFSETQRNKGNFPGRFSGRQFSNSRSEMNVSTLELGDSALYLCASRQEPSTDTQYFGPGTRLTVL.

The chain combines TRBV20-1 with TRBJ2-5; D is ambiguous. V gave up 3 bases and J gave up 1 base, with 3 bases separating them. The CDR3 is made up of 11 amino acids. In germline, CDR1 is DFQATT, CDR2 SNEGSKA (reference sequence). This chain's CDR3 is CSARAQETQYF. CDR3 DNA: TGCAGTGCTAGGGCCCAAGAGACCCAGTACTTC.

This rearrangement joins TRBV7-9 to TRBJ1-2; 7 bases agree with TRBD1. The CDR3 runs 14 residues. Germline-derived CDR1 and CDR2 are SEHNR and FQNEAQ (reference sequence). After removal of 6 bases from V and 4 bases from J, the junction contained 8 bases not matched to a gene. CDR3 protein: CASSFSGGVYGYTF. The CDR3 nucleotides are TGTGCCAGCAGTTTTTCAGGGGGAGTCTATGGCTACACCTTC.

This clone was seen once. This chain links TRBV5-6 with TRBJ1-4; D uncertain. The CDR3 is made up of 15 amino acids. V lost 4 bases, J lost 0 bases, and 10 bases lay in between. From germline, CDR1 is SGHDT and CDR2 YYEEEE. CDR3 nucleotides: TGTGCCAGCAGCCTGCACAGACCAACTAATGAAAAACTGTTTTTT. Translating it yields CASSLHRPTNEKLFF.

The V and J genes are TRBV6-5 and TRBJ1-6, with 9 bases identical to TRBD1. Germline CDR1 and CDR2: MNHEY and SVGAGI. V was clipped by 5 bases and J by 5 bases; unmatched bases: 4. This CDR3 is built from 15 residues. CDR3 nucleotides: TGTGCCAGCAGTCGCGGGACAGGGCATAATTCACCCCTCCACTTT. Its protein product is CASSRGTGHNSPLHF.

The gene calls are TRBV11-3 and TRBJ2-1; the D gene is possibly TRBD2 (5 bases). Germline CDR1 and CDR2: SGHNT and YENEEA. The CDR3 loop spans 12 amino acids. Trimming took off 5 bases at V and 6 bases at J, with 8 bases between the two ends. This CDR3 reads CASSLSGNEQFF. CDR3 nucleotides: TGTGCCAGCAGCCTCAGCGGCAATGAGCAGTTCTTC.

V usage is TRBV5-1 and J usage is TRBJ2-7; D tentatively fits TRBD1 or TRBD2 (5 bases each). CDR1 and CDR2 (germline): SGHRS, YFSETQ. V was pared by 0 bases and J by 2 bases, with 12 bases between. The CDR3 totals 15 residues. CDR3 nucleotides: TGCGCCAGCAGCTTGGCCATGAGGGGCCCCTACGAGCAGTACTTC. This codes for CASSLAMRGPYEQYF.

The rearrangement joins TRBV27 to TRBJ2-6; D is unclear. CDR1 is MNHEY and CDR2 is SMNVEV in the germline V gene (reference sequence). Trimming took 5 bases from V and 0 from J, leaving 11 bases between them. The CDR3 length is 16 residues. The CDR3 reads CASSPRPNSGANVLTF. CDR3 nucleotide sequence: TGTGCCAGCAGTCCTAGACCGAACTCTGGGGCCAACGTCCTGACTTTC. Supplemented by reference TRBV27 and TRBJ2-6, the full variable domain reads EAQVTQNPRYLITVTGKKLTVTCSQNMNHEYMSWYRQDPGLGLRQIYYSMNVEVTDKGDVPEGYKVSRKEKRNFPLILESPSPNQTSLYFCASSPRPNSGANVLTFGAGSRLTVL.

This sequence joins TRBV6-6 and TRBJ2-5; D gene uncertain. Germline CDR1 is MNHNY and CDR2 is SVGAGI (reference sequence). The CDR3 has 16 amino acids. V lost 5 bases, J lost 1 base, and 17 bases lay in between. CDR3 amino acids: CASSQPAGSPQETQYF. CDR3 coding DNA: TGTGCCAGCAGTCAACCGGCAGGCAGTCCCCAAGAGACCCAGTACTTC.

DNA of the CDR3: TGTGCCGGCGGTTCAGCCTACGAGCAGTACTTC. This sequence encodes CAGGSAYEQYF. The chain is built from TRBV21-1 and TRBJ2-7; the table assigns TRBD2, which was not confirmed against the DNA. TRBV21-1 is annotated as a pseudogene. The CDR3 extends over 11 amino acids.

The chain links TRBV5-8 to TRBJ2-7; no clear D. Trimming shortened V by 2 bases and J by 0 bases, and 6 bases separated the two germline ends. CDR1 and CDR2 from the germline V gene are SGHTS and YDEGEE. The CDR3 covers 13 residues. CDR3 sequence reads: CASSFLDSYEQYF. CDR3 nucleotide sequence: TGTGCCAGCAGCTTCCTGGACTCCTACGAGCAGTACTTC.

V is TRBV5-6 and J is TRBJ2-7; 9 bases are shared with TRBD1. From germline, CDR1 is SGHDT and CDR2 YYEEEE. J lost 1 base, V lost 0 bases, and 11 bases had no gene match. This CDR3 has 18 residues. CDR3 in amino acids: CASSLVRPTGTGSYEQYF. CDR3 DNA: TGTGCCAGCAGCTTGGTTCGCCCGACCGGGACAGGGTCCTACGAGCAGTACTTC.

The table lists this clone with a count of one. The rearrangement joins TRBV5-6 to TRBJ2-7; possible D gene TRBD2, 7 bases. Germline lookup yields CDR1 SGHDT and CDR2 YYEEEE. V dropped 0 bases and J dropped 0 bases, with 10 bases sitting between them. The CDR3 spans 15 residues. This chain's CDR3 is CASSLVGGPSYEQYF. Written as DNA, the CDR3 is TGTGCCAGCAGCTTGGTGGGGGGGCCCTCCTACGAGCAGTACTTC. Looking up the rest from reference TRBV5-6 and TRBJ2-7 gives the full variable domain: DAGVTQSPTHLIKTRGQQVTLRCSPKSGHDTVSWYQQALGQGPQFIFQYYEEEERQRGNFPDRFSGHQFPNYSSELNVNALLLGDSALYLCASSLVGGPSYEQYFGPGTRLTVT.

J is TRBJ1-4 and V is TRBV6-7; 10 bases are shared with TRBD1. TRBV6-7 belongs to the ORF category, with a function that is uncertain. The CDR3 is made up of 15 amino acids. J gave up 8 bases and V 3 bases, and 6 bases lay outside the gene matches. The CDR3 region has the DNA TGTGCCAGCAGTTATTGCGGACAGGGGGGCGAAAAACTGTTTTTT. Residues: CASSYCGQGGEKLFF.

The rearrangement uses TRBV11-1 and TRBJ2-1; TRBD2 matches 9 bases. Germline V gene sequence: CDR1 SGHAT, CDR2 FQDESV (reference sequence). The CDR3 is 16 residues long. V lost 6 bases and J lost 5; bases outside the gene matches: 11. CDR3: CASSRLMTSGHNEQFF. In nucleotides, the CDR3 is TGTGCCAGCAGTCGCCTCATGACTAGCGGCCACAATGAGCAGTTCTTC.

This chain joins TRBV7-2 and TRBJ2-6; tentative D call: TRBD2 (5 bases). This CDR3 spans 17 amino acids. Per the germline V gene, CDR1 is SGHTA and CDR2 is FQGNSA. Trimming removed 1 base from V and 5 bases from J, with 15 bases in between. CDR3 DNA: TGTGCCAGCAGCTTAGAAGGATGGCCTAGCAGGGCCAACGTCCTGACTTTC. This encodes CASSLEGWPSRANVLTF.

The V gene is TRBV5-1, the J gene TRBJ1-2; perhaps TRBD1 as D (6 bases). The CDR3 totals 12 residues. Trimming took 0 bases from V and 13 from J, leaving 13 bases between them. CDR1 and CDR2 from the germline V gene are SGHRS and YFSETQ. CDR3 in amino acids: CASSLGGRGPTF. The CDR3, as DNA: TGCGCCAGCAGCTTGGGGGGCAGGGGCCCCACCTTC.